This entry is about one T cell receptor beta chain. The specificity of this receptor is unknown. No base quality information exists; no much larger clone differs at one position. This sample is drawn from a study of molecular identifiers for immune sequencing clone quantification (dated by TCRdb to between 2017 and 2018). Concerning the study at large: For a replicate experiment, the RNA from either 20,000 or 100,000 naive CD8 T cells was divided into five aliquots, and four of those aliquots went on to sequencing. CD8 T cells were used in a methods study to benchmark molecular-identifier clustering-based TCR repertoire sequencing (MIDCIRS) and TCR RNA copy counting. Summary of the overall study and its limitations: Highly expanded clone sizes could be underestimated if identical TCR molecules share a barcode. Naive libraries contained spiked-in Jurkat TCR RNA (more than nine copies' worth), which is not part of the donor repertoire. Spiked-in Jurkat TCR RNA equal to a single cell's worth was reported to be detectable even within 1,200,000 naive CD8 T cells. Clones above 20 RNA copies held over 99% of molecules in CMV-specific effector cells but under 1% in naive cells. Modeling estimated about three recovered TCR RNA copies per cell, compared with approximately 10 by digital PCR, which implies 25% to 30% capture efficiency. When barcode sub-clustering was left out, chimeric consensus sequences inflated TCR diversity, with chimeras reaching as high as 47%.

The V end gives up 0 bases and the J end 18 bases, leaving 13 bases in the junction not matched to a gene. The CDR3 measures 15 amino acids from cysteine to phenylalanine. The retained sequence is limited to the CDR3, 45 bases, with the frame set at the first base. The germline V gene (reference sequence) yields LGHDT for CDR1 and YNNKEL for CDR2. Library preparation employed PCR. Instrument on record: NextSeq 500. Bulk TCR libraries were generated as previously described, with the TCR primers listed in Table S5 used. The Qiagen AllPrep DNA/RNA kit was used to purify total RNA. Before any analysis, reads coming from multiple sequencing runs of the same library were combined into one pool. Per the source publication's procedure: Only reads with exact TCR constant sequence were kept, trimmed to 150 nt, and grouped by their 12-nt molecular barcodes. Reads in each barcode group were sub-clustered using a 15% Levenshtein threshold, and a quality-weighted consensus sequence was built for each RNA molecule. Non-functional sequences were filtered out, along with any lower-count sequence sitting one edit away from another sequence. Barcode sub-clusters with fewer than 20% of the maximum read count were removed, based on fitting two negative binomial distributions. TCRdb ran its own pipeline on the public reads, namely fastp trimming at Q25 and MiXCR clone calling, and kept in-frame beta chains. Each CDR3 protein gets just one entry, which takes the most common genes and DNA from the rows behind it. The V and J calls reflect TCRdb's pipeline rather than the authors' work. In all, the sample holds over 550,000 distinct CDR3 sequences, and roughly 27% of those were seen once. Together, the top ten hold around 0.78% of the sample.

Naive CD8 T cell libraries were made from roughly 18,000 to 920,000 sorted cells using 10%, 30% or 50% of purified RNA. On a BD FACSAria II, naive CD8 T cells were FACS-sorted as CD8+CD4-CCR7+CD45RA+ and collected into RLT Plus buffer. To test detection sensitivity, Jurkat RNA equivalent to ten TCR copies was spiked into samples of about 18,000-1,000,000 naive CD8 T cells. CD8 T cells were enriched using RosetteSep CD8+ T Cell Enrichment Cocktail and Ficoll-Paque, and the enriched cells then underwent ACK red cell lysis. This sequence was found in a human donor in good health. Some libraries in this study had Jurkat cell RNA spiked in. Sequencing was performed on naive CD8+ T cells from blood, with Jurkat cell RNA spiked in. Per the publication, the cell subset or site label means: FACS-sorted CD8+CD4-CCR7+CD45RA+ naive T cells. In this chain, TRBV3-1 is recombined with TRBJ2-6, with 8 middle bases fitting TRBD2. The nucleotide sequence reads as follows: TGTGCCAGCAGCCAAGAAGGCGGGGGGCAGCCTCTCCCGACTTTC. This is translated as CASSQEGGGQPLPTF.